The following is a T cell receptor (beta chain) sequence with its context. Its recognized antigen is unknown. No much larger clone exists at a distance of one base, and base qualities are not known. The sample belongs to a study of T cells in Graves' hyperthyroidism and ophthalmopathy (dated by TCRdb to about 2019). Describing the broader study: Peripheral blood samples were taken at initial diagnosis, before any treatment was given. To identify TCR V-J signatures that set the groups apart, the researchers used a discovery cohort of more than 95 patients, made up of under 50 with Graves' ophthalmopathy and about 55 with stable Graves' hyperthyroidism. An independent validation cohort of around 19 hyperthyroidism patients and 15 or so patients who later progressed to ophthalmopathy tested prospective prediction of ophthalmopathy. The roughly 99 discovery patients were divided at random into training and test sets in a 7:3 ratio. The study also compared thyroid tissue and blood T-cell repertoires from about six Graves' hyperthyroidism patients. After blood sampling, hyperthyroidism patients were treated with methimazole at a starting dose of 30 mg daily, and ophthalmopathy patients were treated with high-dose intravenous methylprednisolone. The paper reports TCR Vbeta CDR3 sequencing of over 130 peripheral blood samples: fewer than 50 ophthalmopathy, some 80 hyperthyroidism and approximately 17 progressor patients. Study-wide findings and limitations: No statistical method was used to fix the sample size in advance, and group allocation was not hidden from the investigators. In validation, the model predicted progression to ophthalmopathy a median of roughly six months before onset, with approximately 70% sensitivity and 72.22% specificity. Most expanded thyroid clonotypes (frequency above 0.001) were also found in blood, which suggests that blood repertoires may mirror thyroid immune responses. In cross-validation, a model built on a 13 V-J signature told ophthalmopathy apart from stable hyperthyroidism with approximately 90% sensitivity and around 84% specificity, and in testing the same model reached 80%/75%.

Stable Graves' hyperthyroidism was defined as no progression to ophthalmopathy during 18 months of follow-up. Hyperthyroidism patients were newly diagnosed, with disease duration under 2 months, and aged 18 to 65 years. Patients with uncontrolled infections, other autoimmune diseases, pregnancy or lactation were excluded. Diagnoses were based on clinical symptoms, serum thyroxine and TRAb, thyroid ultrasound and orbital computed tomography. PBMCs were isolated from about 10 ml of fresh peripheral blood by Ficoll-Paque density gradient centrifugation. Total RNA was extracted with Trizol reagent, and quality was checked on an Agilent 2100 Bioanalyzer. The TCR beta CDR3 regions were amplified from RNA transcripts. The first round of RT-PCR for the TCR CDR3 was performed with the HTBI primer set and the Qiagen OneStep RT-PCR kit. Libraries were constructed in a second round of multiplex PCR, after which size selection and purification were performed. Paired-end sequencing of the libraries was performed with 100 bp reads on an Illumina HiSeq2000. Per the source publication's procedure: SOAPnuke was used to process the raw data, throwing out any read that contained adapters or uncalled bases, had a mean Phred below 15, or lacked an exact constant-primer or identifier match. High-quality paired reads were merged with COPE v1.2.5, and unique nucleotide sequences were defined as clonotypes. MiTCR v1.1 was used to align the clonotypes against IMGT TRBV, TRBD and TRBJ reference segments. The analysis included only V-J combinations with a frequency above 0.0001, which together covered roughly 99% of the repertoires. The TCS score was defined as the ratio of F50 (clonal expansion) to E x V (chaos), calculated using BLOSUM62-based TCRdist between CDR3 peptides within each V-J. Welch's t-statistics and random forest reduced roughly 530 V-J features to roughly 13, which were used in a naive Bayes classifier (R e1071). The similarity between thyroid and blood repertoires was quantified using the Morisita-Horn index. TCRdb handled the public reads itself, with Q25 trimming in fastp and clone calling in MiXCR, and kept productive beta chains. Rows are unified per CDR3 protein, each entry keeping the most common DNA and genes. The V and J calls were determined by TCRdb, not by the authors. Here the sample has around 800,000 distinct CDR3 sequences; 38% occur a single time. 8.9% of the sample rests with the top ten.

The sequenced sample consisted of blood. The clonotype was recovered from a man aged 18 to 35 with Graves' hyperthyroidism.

The bases are TGTGCCAGCAGCCAAGAAGGGGGCAGAACCTTCTCTGGAAACACCATATATTTT. It encodes CASSQEGGRTFSGNTIYF. The rearranged segments are TRBV14 and TRBJ1-3; TRBD1 aligns with 7 central bases. CDR1 and CDR2, per the germline V gene, are SGHDN and FVKESK. V ends up 0 bases short and J 0 bases short, with an unmatched junction base count of 8. The CDR3 covers 18 residues, taking in both the cysteine and the phenylalanine. Solely the CDR3 DNA is kept, with 54 bases framed from the first base.